A selection of T cell receptor beta chains follows, all from one sample in a study of blood T cell repertoires in COVID-19. Profiled with immunoSEQ multiplex PCR; TCRdb holds only in-frame clones, not every one. Of roughly 130,000 clones listed, roughly nine tenths are singletons. Sequencing used peripheral blood. These receptors all stem from a man between 60 and 70 years old with COVID-19, enrolled during active disease. CDR3s include the opening cysteine and the closing phenylalanine or tryptophan. The D gene is left open where the match is weak. Size values are once, few and many counts, or a class for expanded clones, and some rows have none.

v_call	j_call	clone_size	d_call	cdr3_nt	cdr3_aa
TRBV4-2	TRBJ1-5	NA	NA	TGTGCCAGCAGCAAAGAGGGCAGGTTTTGGTTAGGTCAGCCCCAGCATTTT	CASSKEGRFWLGQPQHF
TRBV2	TRBJ1-1	NA	NA	TGTGCCAGCACGTCGGAGGACACTGAAGCTTTCTTT	CASTSEDTEAFF
TRBV5-1	TRBJ2-1	NA	NA	TGCGCCAGCAGCTTTGGTAGCGGCCAGTCCTACAATGAGCAGTTCTTC	CASSFGSGQSYNEQFF
TRBV5-1	TRBJ1-2	NA	NA	TGCGCCAGCAGCTCGGACAGTGTAGCTAACTATGGCTACACCTTC	CASSSDSVANYGYTF
TRBV7-8	TRBJ1-4	NA	NA	TGTGCCAGCAGCTTAATTGAGGGTTGGGAAAAACTGTTTTTT	CASSLIEGWEKLFF
TRBV15	TRBJ2-5	NA	NA	TGTGCCACCAGCGGAGGGGGAAGGGTAGGAGGAGAGACCCAGTACTTC	CATSGGGRVGGETQYF
TRBV18	TRBJ2-7	NA	TRBD2	TGTGCCAGCTCGACCGGGACTAACTCCTACGAGCAGTACTTC	CASSTGTNSYEQYF
TRBV19	TRBJ1-4	once	TRBD1	TGTGCCAGTAGCCAAGACAGGGGGGAACTGTTTTTT	CASSQDRGELFF
TRBV7-9	TRBJ1-6	NA	NA	TGTGCCAGCAGCCGGGAGGGCAGGGGACTACACTCACCCCTCCACTTT	CASSREGRGLHSPLHF
TRBV3-1/TRBV3-2	TRBJ1-6	NA	NA	TGTGCCAGCAGCCAAGAGGACATGGGAAATTCACCCCTCCACTTT	CASSQEDMGNSPLHF
TRBV5-1	TRBJ2-1	NA	NA	TGCGCCAGCAGCTTGGTTGGCGCGGTCTCCTACAATGAGCAGTTCTTC	CASSLVGAVSYNEQFF
TRBV7-3	TRBJ1-1	NA	NA	TGTGCCAGCAGCCCACTCGGGGGGCAAATCACTGAAGCTTTCTTT	CASSPLGGQITEAFF
TRBV24-1	TRBJ2-1	NA	NA	TGTGCCACCAGTGACCCCGACCCCGCGGGCTACAATGAGCAGTTCTTC	CATSDPDPAGYNEQFF
TRBV5-1	TRBJ1-3	NA	NA	TGCGCCAGCAGCTTGGTACAGGGTGAAGGAAACACCATATATTTT	CASSLVQGEGNTIYF
TRBV5-4	TRBJ2-1	NA	NA	TGTGCCAGCAGCTCTACTAGAGAGTTACCTTACAATGAGCAGTTCTTC	CASSSTRELPYNEQFF
TRBV29-1	TRBJ1-2	NA	NA	TGCAGCGTTGTGAGGGGAGGCTATGGCTACACCTTC	CSVVRGGYGYTF
TRBV5-1	TRBJ2-7	NA	TRBD1	TGCGCCAGCAGCTTGTCATTCAACGACAGGGTCGAGCAGTACTTC	CASSLSFNDRVEQYF